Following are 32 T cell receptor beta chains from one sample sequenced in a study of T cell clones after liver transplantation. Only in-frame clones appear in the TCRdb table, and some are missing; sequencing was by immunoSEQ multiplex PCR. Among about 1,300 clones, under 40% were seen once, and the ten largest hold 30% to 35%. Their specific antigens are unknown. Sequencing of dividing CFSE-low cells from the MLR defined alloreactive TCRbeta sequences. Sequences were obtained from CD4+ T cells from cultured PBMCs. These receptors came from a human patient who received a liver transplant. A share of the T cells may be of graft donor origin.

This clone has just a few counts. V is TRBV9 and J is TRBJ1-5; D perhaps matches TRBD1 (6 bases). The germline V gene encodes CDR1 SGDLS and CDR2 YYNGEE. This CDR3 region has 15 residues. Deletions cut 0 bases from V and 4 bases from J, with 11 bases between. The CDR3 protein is CASSVGTVPNQPQHF. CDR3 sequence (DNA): TGTGCCAGCAGCGTAGGGACAGTCCCTAATCAGCCCCAGCATTTT.

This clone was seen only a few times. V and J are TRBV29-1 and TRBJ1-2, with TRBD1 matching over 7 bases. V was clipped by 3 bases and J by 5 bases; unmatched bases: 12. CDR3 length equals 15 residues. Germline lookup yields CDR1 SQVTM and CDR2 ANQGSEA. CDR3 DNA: TGCAGCGTTGATCCTTTACGGGACAGCCCGTATGGCTACACCTTC. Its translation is CSVDPLRDSPYGYTF.

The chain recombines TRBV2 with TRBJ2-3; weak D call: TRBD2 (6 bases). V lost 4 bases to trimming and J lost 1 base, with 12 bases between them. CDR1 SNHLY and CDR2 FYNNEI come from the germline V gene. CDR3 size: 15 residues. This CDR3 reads CASSGLGARTDTQYF. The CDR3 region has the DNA TGTGCCAGCAGTGGACTAGGTGCCCGCACAGATACGCAGTATTTT. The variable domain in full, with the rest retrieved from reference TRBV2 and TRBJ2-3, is EPEVTQTPSHQVTQMGQEVILRCVPISNHLYFYWYRQILGQKVEFLVSFYNNEISEKSEIFDDQFSVERPDGSNFTLKIRSTKLEDSAMYFCASSGLGARTDTQYFGPGTRLTVL.

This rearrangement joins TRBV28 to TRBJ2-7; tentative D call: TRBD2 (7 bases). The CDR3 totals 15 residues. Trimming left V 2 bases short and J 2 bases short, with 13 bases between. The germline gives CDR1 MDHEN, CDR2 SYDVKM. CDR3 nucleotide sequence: TGTGCCAGCAGTTTAGCCACAGGGAGGGCCTACGAGCAGTACTTC. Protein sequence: CASSLATGRAYEQYF. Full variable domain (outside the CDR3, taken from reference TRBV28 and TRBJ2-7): DVKVTQSSRYLVKRTGEKVFLECVQDMDHENMFWYRQDPGLGLRLIYFSYDVKMKEKGDIPEGYSVSREKKERFSLILESASTNQTSMYLCASSLATGRAYEQYFGPGTRLTVT.

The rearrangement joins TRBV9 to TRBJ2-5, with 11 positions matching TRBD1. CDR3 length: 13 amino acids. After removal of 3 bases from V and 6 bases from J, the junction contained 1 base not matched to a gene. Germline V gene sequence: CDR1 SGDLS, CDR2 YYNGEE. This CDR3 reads CASSADRGQTQYF. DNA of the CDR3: TGTGCCAGCAGCGCGGACAGGGGGCAGACCCAGTACTTC.

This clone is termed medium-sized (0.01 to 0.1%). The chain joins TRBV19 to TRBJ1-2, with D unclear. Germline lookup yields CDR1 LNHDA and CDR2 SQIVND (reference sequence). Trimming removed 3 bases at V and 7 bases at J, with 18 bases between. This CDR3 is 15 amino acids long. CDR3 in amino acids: CASSMAKEANAGYTF. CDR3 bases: TGTGCCAGTAGTATGGCTAAAGAGGCTAACGCTGGCTACACCTTC.

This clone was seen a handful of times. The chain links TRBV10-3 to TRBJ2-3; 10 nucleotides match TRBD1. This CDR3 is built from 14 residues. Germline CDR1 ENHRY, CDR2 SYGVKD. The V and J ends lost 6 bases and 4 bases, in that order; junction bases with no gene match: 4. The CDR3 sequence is CAISPGQGADTQYF. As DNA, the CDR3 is TGTGCCATCAGCCCCGGACAGGGGGCAGATACGCAGTATTTT.

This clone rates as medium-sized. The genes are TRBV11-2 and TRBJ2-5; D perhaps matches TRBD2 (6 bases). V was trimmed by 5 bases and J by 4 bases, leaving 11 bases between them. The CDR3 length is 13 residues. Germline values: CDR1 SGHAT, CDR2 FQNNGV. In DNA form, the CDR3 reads TGTGCCAGCAGCAAGGACTACCCAGAGACCCAGTACTTC. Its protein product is CASSKDYPETQYF.

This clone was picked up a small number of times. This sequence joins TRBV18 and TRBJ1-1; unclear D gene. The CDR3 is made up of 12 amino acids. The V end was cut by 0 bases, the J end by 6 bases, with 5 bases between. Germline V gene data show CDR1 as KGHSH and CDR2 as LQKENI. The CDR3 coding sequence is TGTGCCAGCTCACCACCGTCCGCTGAAGCTTTCTTT. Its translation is CASSPPSAEAFF. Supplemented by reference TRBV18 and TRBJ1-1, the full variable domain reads NAGVMQNPRHLVRRRGQEARLRCSPMKGHSHVYWYRQLPEEGLKFMVYLQKENIIDESGMPKERFSAEFPKEGPSILRIQQVVRGDSAAYFCASSPPSAEAFFGQGTRLTVV.

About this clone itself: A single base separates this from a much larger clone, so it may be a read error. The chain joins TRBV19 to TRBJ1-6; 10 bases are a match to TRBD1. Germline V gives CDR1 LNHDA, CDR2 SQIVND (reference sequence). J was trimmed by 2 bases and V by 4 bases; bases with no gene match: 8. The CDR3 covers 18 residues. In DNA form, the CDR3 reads TGTGCCAGTAGTACCGACGGACAGGGGGTTCCCTATAATTCACCCCTCCACTTT. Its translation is CASSTDGQGVPYNSPLHF.

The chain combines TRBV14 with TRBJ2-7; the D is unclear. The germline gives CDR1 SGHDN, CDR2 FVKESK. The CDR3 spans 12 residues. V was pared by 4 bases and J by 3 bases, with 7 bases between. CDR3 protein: CASSPTGYEQYF. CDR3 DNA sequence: TGTGCCAGCAGCCCAACCGGCTACGAGCAGTACTTC. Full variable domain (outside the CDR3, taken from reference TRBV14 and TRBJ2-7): EAGVTQFPSHSVIEKGQTVTLRCDPISGHDNLYWYRRVMGKEIKFLLHFVKESKQDESGMPNNRFLAERTGGTYSTLKVQPAELEDSGVYFCASSPTGYEQYFGPGTRLTVT.

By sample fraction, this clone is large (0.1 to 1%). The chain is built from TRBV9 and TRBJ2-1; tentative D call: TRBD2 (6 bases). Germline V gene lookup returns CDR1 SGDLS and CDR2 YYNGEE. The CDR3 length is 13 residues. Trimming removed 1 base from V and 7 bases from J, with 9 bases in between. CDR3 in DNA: TGTGCCAGCAGCGTATCTGGAGGGAATGAGCAGTTCTTC. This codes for CASSVSGGNEQFF.

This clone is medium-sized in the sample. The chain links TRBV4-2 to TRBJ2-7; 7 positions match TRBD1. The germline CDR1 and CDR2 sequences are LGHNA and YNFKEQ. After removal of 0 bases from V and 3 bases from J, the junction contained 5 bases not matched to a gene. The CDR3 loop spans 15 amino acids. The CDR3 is CASSQDQGVYYEQYF. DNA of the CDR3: TGTGCCAGCAGCCAAGATCAGGGGGTCTACTACGAGCAGTACTTC.

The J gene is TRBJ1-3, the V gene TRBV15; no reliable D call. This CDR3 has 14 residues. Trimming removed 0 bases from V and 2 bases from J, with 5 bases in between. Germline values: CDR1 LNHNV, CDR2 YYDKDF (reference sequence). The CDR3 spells CATSRERAGNTIYF. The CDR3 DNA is TGTGCCACCAGCAGAGAGAGGGCTGGAAACACCATATATTTT.

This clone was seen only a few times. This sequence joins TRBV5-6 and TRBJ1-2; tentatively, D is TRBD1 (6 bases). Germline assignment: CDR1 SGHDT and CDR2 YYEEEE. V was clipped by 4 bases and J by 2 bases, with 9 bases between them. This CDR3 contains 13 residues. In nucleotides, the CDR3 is TGTGCCAGCAGCCCCGGACAGAACTATGGCTACACCTTC. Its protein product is CASSPGQNYGYTF.

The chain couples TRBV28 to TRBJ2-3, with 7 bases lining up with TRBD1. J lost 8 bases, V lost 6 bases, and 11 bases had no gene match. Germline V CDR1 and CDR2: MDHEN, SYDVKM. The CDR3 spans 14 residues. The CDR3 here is CASSNRGPMGTQYF. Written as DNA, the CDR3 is TGTGCCAGCAGCAACAGGGGCCCCATGGGTACGCAGTATTTT.

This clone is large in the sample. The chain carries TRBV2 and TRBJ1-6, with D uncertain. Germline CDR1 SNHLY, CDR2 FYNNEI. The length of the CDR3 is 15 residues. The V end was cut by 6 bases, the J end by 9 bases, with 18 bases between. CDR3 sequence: CASRPDNPRGSPLHF. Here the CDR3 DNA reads TGTGCCAGCAGGCCGGATAACCCGCGGGGTTCACCCCTCCACTTT.

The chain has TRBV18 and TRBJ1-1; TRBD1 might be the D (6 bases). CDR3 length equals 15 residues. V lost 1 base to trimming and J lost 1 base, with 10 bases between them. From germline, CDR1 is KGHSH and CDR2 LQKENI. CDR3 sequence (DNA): TGTGCCAGCTCACCACAGGGGGGGCAGAACACTGAAGCTTTCTTT. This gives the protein CASSPQGGQNTEAFF.

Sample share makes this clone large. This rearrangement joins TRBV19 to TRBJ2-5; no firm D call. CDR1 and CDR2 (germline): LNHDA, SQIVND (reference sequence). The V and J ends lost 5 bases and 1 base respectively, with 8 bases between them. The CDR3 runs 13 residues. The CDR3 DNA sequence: TGTGCCAGTAGTTACCTGAGCCAAGAGACCCAGTACTTC. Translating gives CASSYLSQETQYF. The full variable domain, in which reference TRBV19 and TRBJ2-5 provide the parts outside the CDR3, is DGGITQSPKYLFRKEGQNVTLSCEQNLNHDAMYWYRQDPGQGLRLIYYSQIVNDFQKGDIAEGYSVSREKKESFPLTVTSAQKNPTAFYLCASSYLSQETQYFGPGTRLLVL.

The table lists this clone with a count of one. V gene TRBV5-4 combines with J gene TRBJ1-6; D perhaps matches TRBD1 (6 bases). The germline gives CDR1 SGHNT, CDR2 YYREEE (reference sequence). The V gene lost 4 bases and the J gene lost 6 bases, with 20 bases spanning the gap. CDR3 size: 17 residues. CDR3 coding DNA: TGTGCCAGCAGCCAAGATATGGGCAGGGGTTTTAATTCACCCCTCCACTTT. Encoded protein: CASSQDMGRGFNSPLHF.

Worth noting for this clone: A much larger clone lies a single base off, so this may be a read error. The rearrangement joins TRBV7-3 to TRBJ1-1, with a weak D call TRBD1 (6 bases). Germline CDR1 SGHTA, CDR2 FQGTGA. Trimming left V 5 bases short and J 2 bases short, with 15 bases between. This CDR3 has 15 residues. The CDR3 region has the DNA TGTGCCAGCAGCCCTTTCTCAGGGGCTAACACTGAAGCTTTCTTT. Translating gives CASSPFSGANTEAFF.

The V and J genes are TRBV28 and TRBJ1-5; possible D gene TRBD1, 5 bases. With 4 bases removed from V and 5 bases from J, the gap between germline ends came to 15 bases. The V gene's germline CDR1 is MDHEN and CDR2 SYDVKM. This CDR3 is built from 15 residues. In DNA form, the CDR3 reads TGTGCCAGCAGTTCCCCAGGGTCGGGGGATCAGCCCCAGCATTTT. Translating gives CASSSPGSGDQPQHF.

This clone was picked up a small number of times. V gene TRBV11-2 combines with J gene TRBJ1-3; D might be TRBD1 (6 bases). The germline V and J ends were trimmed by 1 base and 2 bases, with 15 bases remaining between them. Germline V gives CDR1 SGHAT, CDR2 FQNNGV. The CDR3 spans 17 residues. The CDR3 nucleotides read TGTGCCAGCAGCTTAGTCCTACGTCAGGGGCCTGGAAACACCATATATTTT. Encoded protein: CASSLVLRQGPGNTIYF.

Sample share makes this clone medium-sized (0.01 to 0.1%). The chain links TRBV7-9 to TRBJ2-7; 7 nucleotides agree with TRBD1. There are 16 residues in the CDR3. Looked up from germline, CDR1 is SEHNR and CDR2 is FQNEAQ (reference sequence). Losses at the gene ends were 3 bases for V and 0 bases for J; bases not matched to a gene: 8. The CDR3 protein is CASSLSGQVLSYEQYF. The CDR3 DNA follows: TGTGCCAGCAGCTTGAGTGGACAGGTCCTCTCCTACGAGCAGTACTTC. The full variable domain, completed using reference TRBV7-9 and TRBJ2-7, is DTGVSQNPRHKITKRGQNVTFRCDPISEHNRLYWYRQTLGQGPEFLTYFQNEAQLEKSRLLSDRFSAERPKGSFSTLEIQRTEQGDSAMYLCASSLSGQVLSYEQYFGPGTRLTVT.

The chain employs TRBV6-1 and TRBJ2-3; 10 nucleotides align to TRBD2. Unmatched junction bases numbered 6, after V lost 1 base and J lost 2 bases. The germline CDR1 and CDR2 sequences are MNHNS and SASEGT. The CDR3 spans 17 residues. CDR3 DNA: TGTGCCAGCAGTGAAGGGACTAGCGGCTTCCCCACAGATACGCAGTATTTT. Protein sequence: CASSEGTSGFPTDTQYF.

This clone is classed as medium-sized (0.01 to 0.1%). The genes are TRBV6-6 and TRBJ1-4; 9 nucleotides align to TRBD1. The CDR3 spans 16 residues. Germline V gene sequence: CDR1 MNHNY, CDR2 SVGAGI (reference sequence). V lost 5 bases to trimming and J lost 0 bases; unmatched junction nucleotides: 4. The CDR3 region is CASSLRQGATNEKLFF. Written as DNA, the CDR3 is TGTGCCAGCAGTCTTCGACAGGGGGCAACTAATGAAAAACTGTTTTTT.

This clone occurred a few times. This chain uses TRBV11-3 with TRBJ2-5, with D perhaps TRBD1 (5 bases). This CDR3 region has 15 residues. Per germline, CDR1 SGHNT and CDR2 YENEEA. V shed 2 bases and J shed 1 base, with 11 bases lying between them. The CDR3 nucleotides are TGTGCCAGCAGCTTAATGGGGCGGCCCCAAGAGACCCAGTACTTC. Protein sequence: CASSLMGRPQETQYF.

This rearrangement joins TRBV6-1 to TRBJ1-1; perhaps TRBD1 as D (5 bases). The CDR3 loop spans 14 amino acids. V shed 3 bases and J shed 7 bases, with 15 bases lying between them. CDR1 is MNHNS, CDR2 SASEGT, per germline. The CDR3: CASSEGPMTVEAFF. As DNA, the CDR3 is TGTGCCAGCAGTGAGGGCCCAATGACAGTTGAAGCTTTCTTT.

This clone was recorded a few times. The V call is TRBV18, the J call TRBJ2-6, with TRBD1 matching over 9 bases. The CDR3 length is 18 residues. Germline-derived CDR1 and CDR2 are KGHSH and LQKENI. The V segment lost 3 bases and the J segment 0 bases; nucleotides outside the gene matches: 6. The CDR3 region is CASSPGTGQNSGANVLTF. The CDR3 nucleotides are TGTGCCAGCTCACCCGGGACAGGGCAAAACTCTGGGGCCAACGTCCTGACTTTC.

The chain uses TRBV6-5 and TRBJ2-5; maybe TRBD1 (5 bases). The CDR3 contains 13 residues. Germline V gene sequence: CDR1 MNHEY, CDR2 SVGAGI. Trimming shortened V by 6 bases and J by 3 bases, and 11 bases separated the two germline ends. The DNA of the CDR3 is TGTGCCAGCAGATCCCTCAGGGAAGAGACCCAGTACTTC. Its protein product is CASRSLREETQYF.

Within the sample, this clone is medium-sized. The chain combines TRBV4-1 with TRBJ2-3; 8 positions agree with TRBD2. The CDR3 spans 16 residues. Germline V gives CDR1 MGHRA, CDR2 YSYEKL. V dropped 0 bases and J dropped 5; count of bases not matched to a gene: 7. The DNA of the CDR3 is TGCGCCAGCAGCCAAGATCCCGGGGGGGCTATAGATACGCAGTATTTT. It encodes CASSQDPGGAIDTQYF.

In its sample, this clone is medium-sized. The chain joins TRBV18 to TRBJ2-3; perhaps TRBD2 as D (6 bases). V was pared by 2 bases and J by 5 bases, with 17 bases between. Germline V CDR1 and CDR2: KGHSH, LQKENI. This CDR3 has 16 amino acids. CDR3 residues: CASSPVGGPAQDTQYF. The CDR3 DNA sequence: TGTGCCAGCTCACCAGTTGGAGGGCCTGCTCAAGATACGCAGTATTTT.